The present TCR beta chain was sequenced within a study of molecular identifiers for immune sequencing clone quantification. Study details: Sequencing covered four of five parts into which replicate RNA from around 20,000 or 100,000 naive CD8 cells was split. Study conclusions and caveats: Clone sizes could be underestimated for highly expanded clones when identical TCR molecules share a barcode.

This clonotype showed up just a few times. What it binds is not known. In preparing bulk TCR libraries, previously described methods and listed TCR primers were used. TCRdb itself ran the PCR reads through MiXCR, one entry per CDR3 protein. This table holds about 510,000 distinct CDR3 sequences, around 21% found once. V lost 6 bases to trimming and J lost 3 bases, with 15 bases between them. The CDR3 is 14 residues long. Germline lookup yields CDR1 LGHNT and CDR2 FRNRAP. Sequenced material: naive CD8+ T cells from blood, with Jurkat cell RNA spiked in. Subset in this sample: FACS-sorted CD8+CD4-CCR7+CD45RA+ naive T cells. This chain joins TRBV12-5 and TRBJ2-7; TRBD1 is a possible D gene (6 bases). This TCR came from a human donor in good health. Some libraries in this study had Jurkat cell RNA spiked in. Here the CDR3 reads CASGDGQPIYEQYF. CDR3 sequence (DNA): TGTGCTAGTGGGGACGGACAGCCCATCTACGAGCAGTACTTC.